The clone carrying this T cell receptor beta chain was recorded only once. What it recognizes is unknown. The CDR3 has 13 amino acids. Trimming removed 2 bases at V and 5 bases at J, with 6 bases between. Germline V gene sequence: CDR1 MNHEY, CDR2 SMNVEV (reference sequence). The sample originates from a study of T cell responses to AZD1222 COVID-19 vaccine. Overall study results and limits: Spike-specific TCR breadth rose after two AZD1222 doses, and depth rose as well.

This table comes from immunoSEQ multiplex PCR, and its TCRdb copy is limited to in-frame clones, with some not included. The data contain tens of thousands of clones, about 83% of them singletons. The gene calls are TRBV27 and TRBJ1-4; D is unclear. The TCR was taken from an adult in good health. The material sequenced was peripheral blood, taken on day 0 of AZD1222 vaccination. The CDR3 region has the DNA TGTGCCAGCAGTTTAATACCGAATGAAAAACTGTTTTTT. This sequence encodes CASSLIPNEKLFF.